These T cell receptor beta chains were read from a single sample in a study of T cell responses to AZD1222 COVID-19 vaccine. TCRdb's table, derived via immunoSEQ multiplex PCR, lists solely in-frame clones and lacks some. Found here are some 130,000 clones, 70% to 90% of them singletons; the top ten hold under 2.5%. Sample: peripheral blood, taken on day 0 of AZD1222 vaccination. The origin of the receptors is an adult in good health. CDR3s include the opening cysteine and the closing phenylalanine or tryptophan. The order of the fields is clone size, J gene, V gene, D gene, CDR3 protein, CDR3 DNA. The D gene is left open where the match is weak. Clone size is given for some rows only: seen once, a few or many times, or a class if the clone is expanded.

>.|TRBJ2-1|TRBV11-1|TRBD1
CASSLEQGPYSNEQFF
TGTGCCAGCAGCCTAGAACAGGGGCCATACTCCAATGAGCAGTTCTTC
>.|TRBJ2-7|TRBV5-1|TRBD2
CASSQTTSGRGTGQYF
TGCGCCAGCAGCCAAACCACTAGCGGGAGGGGGACCGGGCAGTACTTC
>.|TRBJ1-3|TRBV4-2|TRBD1
CASSQELAGGAAGNTIYF
TGTGCCAGCAGCCAAGAGTTGGCAGGGGGCGCAGCAGGAAACACCATATATTTT
>.|TRBJ1-1|TRBV12-3/TRBV12-4|.
CASSFTGNTEAFF
TGTGCCAGCAGTTTTACAGGGAACACTGAAGCTTTCTTT
>.|TRBJ1-2|TRBV28|.
CASQTGGYYGYTF
TGTGCCAGCCAAACCGGGGGGTACTATGGCTACACCTTC
>.|TRBJ2-3|TRBV30|.
CACDQQGTDTQYF
TGTGCCTGTGATCAACAGGGTACAGATACGCAGTATTTT
>.|TRBJ1-4|TRBV10-1|.
CASSEGGADEKLFF
TGCGCCAGCAGTGAGGGGGGCGCCGATGAAAAACTGTTTTTT
>.|TRBJ1-1|TRBV4-1|TRBD1
CASSQGQGSTEAFF
TGCGCCAGCAGCCAGGGACAGGGATCCACTGAAGCTTTCTTT
>few|TRBJ1-4|TRBV5-6|.
CASSLGFNEKLFF
TGTGCCAGCAGCTTAGGTTTTAATGAAAAACTGTTTTTT
>.|TRBJ1-4|TRBV28|TRBD1
CASRWDRTNEKLFF
TGTGCCAGCAGGTGGGACAGAACTAATGAAAAACTGTTTTTT
>.|TRBJ1-3|TRBV9|.
CASSGPRAGGNTIYF
TGTGCCAGCAGCGGTCCAAGGGCAGGTGGAAACACCATATATTTT
>.|TRBJ2-1|TRBV15|.
CATSRGGGDEQFF
TGTGCCACCAGCAGGGGAGGGGGCGATGAGCAGTTCTTC
>.|TRBJ1-2|TRBV14|.
CASSLGPNYGYTF
TGTGCCAGCAGCCTTGGACCTAACTATGGCTACACCTTC
>.|TRBJ2-3|TRBV5-4|.
CLVKGVKDTQYF
TGTTTAGTCAAGGGAGTGAAAGATACGCAGTATTTT
>.|TRBJ2-7|TRBV18|.
CASSSSYEQYF
TGTGCCAGCTCATCCTCCTACGAGCAGTACTTC
>.|TRBJ2-1|TRBV7-9|TRBD1
CASSLTGASDNEQFF
TGTGCCAGCAGCTTGACAGGGGCCAGTGACAATGAGCAGTTCTTC
>.|TRBJ1-1|TRBV5-4|.
CASSMDMNTEAFF
TGTGCCAGCAGCATGGACATGAACACTGAAGCTTTCTTT
>.|TRBJ1-3|TRBV4-1|.
CASSQEGWAGFGGPVELNTIYF
TGCGCCAGCAGCCAAGAGGGGTGGGCAGGGTTCGGTGGCCCAGTCGAACTAAACACCATATATTTT
>.|TRBJ1-2|TRBV15|.
CATSRGILETDADYTF
TGTGCCACCAGCAGAGGCATTCTCGAGACCGACGCCGACTACACCTTC
>.|TRBJ2-1|TRBV7-2|.
CASSLVEPNEQFF
TGTGCCAGCAGCTTAGTAGAGCCCAATGAGCAGTTCTTC
>.|TRBJ2-1|TRBV9|.
CASSVESHREGEQFF
TGTGCCAGCAGCGTAGAATCCCACAGGGAGGGTGAGCAGTTCTTC
>.|TRBJ1-5|TRBV4-3|.
CASSQDAQGNQPQHF
TGCGCCAGCAGCCAAGATGCACAGGGAAATCAGCCCCAGCATTTT
>.|TRBJ1-1|TRBV6-2/TRBV6-3|.
CASSPLGAGNTEAFF
TGTGCCAGCAGCCCCTTGGGGGCGGGGAACACTGAAGCTTTCTTT
>.|TRBJ1-2|TRBV28|.
CASNGGDYGYTF
TGTGCCAGCAACGGGGGCGACTATGGCTACACCTTC
>.|TRBJ1-2|TRBV7-2|.
CASSFPDSYYGYTF
TGTGCCAGCAGCTTTCCCGACAGCTACTATGGCTACACCTTC
>.|TRBJ2-2|TRBV28|TRBD1
CASSFQGGLGELFF
TGTGCCAGCAGTTTTCAAGGGGGCCTCGGGGAGCTGTTTTTT
>.|TRBJ1-1|TRBV30|TRBD1
CAWSNTGGFLGTEAFF
TGTGCCTGGAGTAATACAGGGGGGTTTCTGGGGACTGAAGCTTTCTTT
>.|TRBJ2-1|TRBV3-1/TRBV3-2|.
CASSQDLSAVNEQFF
TGTGCCAGCAGCCAAGATCTTTCGGCCGTCAATGAGCAGTTCTTC
>once|TRBJ2-6|TRBV7-9|TRBD1
CASSRTTGINSGANVLTF
TGTGCCAGCAGTCGAACGACAGGGATAAACTCTGGGGCCAACGTCCTGACTTTC
>.|TRBJ1-2|TRBV5-1|.
CASSFGRGTNYGYTF
TGCGCCAGCAGCTTTGGGAGGGGGACTAACTATGGCTACACCTTC
>.|TRBJ1-2|TRBV28|.
CASSLARDGYTF
TGTGCCAGCAGTCTAGCCAGGGACGGCTACACCTTC
>once|TRBJ2-2|TRBV19|.
CASRQAPGELFF
TGTGCCAGTAGACAGGCCCCCGGGGAGCTGTTTTTT
>.|TRBJ2-1|TRBV24-1|TRBD2
CATSENLAGLELQFF
TGTGCCACCAGTGAAAACCTAGCGGGGTTAGAGTTGCAGTTCTTC
>.|TRBJ1-2|TRBV7-9|.
CASSLGGRANGYTF
TGTGCCAGCAGCTTAGGGGGGCGAGCAAATGGCTACACCTTC
>.|TRBJ1-1|TRBV2|.
CASSDVRADKAFF
TGTGCCAGCAGTGATGTCAGGGCTGACAAAGCTTTCTTT
>once|TRBJ1-1|TRBV24-1|.
CATSDPRQKNTEAFF
TGTGCCACCAGTGATCCTAGACAGAAGAACACTGAAGCTTTCTTT
>.|TRBJ2-7|TRBV2|TRBD1
CAIPGQGSYEQYF
TGTGCCATTCCGGGACAGGGTTCCTACGAGCAGTACTTC
>.|TRBJ1-1|TRBV10-2|TRBD1
CASSRTGNTEAFF
TGCGCCAGCAGCAGGACAGGGAACACTGAAGCTTTCTTT
>.|TRBJ2-7|TRBV9|TRBD1
CASSVAAGTGAYEQYF
TGTGCCAGCAGCGTAGCCGCCGGGACAGGGGCCTACGAGCAGTACTTC
>few|TRBJ2-1|TRBV5-1|.
CASSLNWQRGNEQFF
TGCGCCAGCAGCTTAAATTGGCAACGGGGGAATGAGCAGTTCTTC
>.|TRBJ1-2|TRBV6-1|.
CASSEGRTVWGYTF
TGTGCCAGCAGTGAGGGTCGTACAGTCTGGGGCTACACCTTC
>.|TRBJ2-2|TRBV18|TRBD1
CASSPSTGGIGELFF
TGTGCCAGCTCACCCTCTACAGGGGGTATCGGGGAGCTGTTTTTT
>.|TRBJ2-7|TRBV13|TRBD1
CASSTRDRVYEQYF
TGTGCCAGCAGCACCCGGGACAGGGTCTACGAGCAGTACTTC
>.|TRBJ1-1|TRBV5-6|.
CASNPGVTGNEAFF
TGTGCCAGCAATCCGGGGGTGACAGGTAATGAAGCTTTCTTT